This is a list of T cell receptor beta chains from one sample in a study of T cell responses to AZD1222 COVID-19 vaccine. Sequencing used immunoSEQ multiplex PCR; TCRdb keeps in-frame clones, though not all of them. The table records 100,000 or so clones, roughly 84% of them present only once. This specimen was peripheral blood, taken 28 days after the second AZD1222 dose. The receptors were sampled from an adult who received the AZD1222 COVID-19 vaccine. Each CDR3 is given without its conserved first and last residue. The size of a clone is reported for some rows only, either as once, few or many, or as a class for expanded clones.

TRBV11-2	-	TRBJ2-3	ASSPDGGTQY
TRBV6-5	-	TRBJ2-3	ASRFGQGTDTQY
TRBV6-5	-	TRBJ1-3	ASRPGLNSGNTIY
TRBV7-2	-	TRBJ1-2	ASSKGQGDYGYT
TRBV6-4	-	TRBJ2-1	ASSDTWGGTNEQF
TRBV11-2	-	TRBJ2-1	ASSARPPSGAYNEQF
TRBV5-1	once	TRBJ1-6	ASSSVGQENSPLH
TRBV5-4	-	TRBJ2-7	ASSLANERGSGSYEQY
TRBV4-1	-	TRBJ2-6	ARSRSPQRGGGGANVLT
TRBV27	-	TRBJ2-2	ASSLSANTGELF
TRBV2	-	TRBJ2-1	ASRQEVGLAGRLLGGVGF
TRBV5-1	once	TRBJ2-7	ASSLDRGLYEQY
TRBV21-1	few	TRBJ2-2	ASNSGPGAGTGELF
TRBV5-6	-	TRBJ2-1	ASSLVAGGLFYNEQF
TRBV21-1	-	TRBJ2-7	ASSSLRGQYEQY
TRBV5-1	-	TRBJ1-2	ASSLLAGDGYT
TRBV18	-	TRBJ2-2	ASSPSTGELF
TRBV27	-	TRBJ2-2	ASSWGQALGELF
TRBV5-4	once	TRBJ1-6	ASSLEEGHSPLH
TRBV18	once	TRBJ1-4	ASSPAGALGEKLF
TRBV19	-	TRBJ1-6	ASSNLQGRNSPLH
TRBV29-1	-	TRBJ2-7	SVDRGGGSYEQY
TRBV19	-	TRBJ1-5	ASSMRNSGGSNQPQH
TRBV7-8	-	TRBJ2-7	ASSEGLSSYEQY
TRBV5-1	-	TRBJ2-1	ASSSHQLSLSGEQF
TRBV19	-	TRBJ2-3	ASSIAHPDTQY
TRBV9	-	TRBJ1-2	ASSVQGTHGYT
TRBV6-1	-	TRBJ2-7	ASSESGRGYEQY
TRBV5-6	-	TRBJ1-4	ASSQIGLNEKLF
TRBV7-2	-	TRBJ1-2	ASSLVGVTYGYT
TRBV14	-	TRBJ1-2	ASSGQGGDGYT
TRBV18	-	TRBJ2-3	ASSPGGGSTDTQY